These T cell receptor beta chains were read from a single sample in a study of T cell changes during pregnancy in multiple sclerosis. Clones were read by immunoSEQ multiplex PCR, and TCRdb kept only the in-frame ones, dropping some. The top ten hold 8.3% of the sample, which has roughly 27,000 clones, over 65% seen once. Sequences were derived from CD8+ T cells from peripheral blood mononuclear cells, sampled after pregnancy. The receptors were gathered from a female donor with multiple sclerosis, enrolled in a pregnancy study. Each CDR3 is given with its conserved first and last residue. The D gene is left open where the match is weak. Some rows have no size entry. The others give once, few or many, or a class for an expanded clone.

cdr3_nt cdr3_aa j_call d_call v_call clone_size
TGCGCCAGCAGCCGTGGCGGGGAAGGAGGCACTGAAGCTTTCTTT CASSRGGEGGTEAFF TRBJ1-1 - TRBV5-1 once
TGCAGCGGCCCTCCCACAGGGGAGCAAGAGACCCAGTACTTC CSGPPTGEQETQYF TRBJ2-5 TRBD1 TRBV29-1 -
TGTGCCACCAGGTACCCAGGGCGGACTGAAGCTTTCTTT CATRYPGRTEAFF TRBJ1-1 - TRBV15 -
TGTGCCAGCAGCTCCGGGACAGGGGGGTCTGCCTATGGCTACACCTTC CASSSGTGGSAYGYTF TRBJ1-2 TRBD1 TRBV7-9 -
TGTGCCAGCAGCTTGGACCCCGGGATCTATGGCTACACCTTC CASSLDPGIYGYTF TRBJ1-2 - TRBV5-4 few
TGTGCCAGCAGTGTCGTAGCGGGGGAGCGAGATACGCAGTATTTT CASSVVAGERDTQYF TRBJ2-3 TRBD2 TRBV6-4 -
TGTGCCAGCAGCGTAGAACAGGGAACTAATGAAAAACTGTTTTTT CASSVEQGTNEKLFF TRBJ1-4 - TRBV9 -
TGTGCCAGCAGCTCCAGGGACAGGGATTACGAGCAGTACTTC CASSSRDRDYEQYF TRBJ2-7 TRBD1 TRBV7-9 -
TGTGCCAGCAGCGTAGGGACAGGTGACTACGAGCAGTACTTC CASSVGTGDYEQYF TRBJ2-7 TRBD1 TRBV9 -
TGTGCCAGTAGTAATCGGGGCTACGAGCAGTACTTC CASSNRGYEQYF TRBJ2-7 - TRBV19 -
TGTGCCAGCAGTGAAGCAGGGACTTATCAGCCCCAGCATTTT CASSEAGTYQPQHF TRBJ1-5 - TRBV6-1 -
TGTGCCAGCAGTTACTCCGAGACAGGGGGCTACGAGCAGTACTTC CASSYSETGGYEQYF TRBJ2-7 TRBD1 TRBV6-5 -
TGTGCCAGCAGCGGTAGGAGGACTGAAGCTTTCTTT CASSGRRTEAFF TRBJ1-1 - TRBV28 once
TGCGCCAGCAGCTATGGGGGGTACGAAGCTTTCTTT CASSYGGYEAFF TRBJ1-1 - TRBV4-1 -
TGTGCCAGCAGCCCACTAGCGGGGGGGACGTGGGATACGCAGTATTTT CASSPLAGGTWDTQYF TRBJ2-3 TRBD2 TRBV7-8 -
TGTGCCAGCAGCTTAGACGGGGTACCGGAGACCCAGTACTTC CASSLDGVPETQYF TRBJ2-5 - TRBV7-9 -
TGCAGCGTTTTTCCGGGGGAGGGCAGGGTAGGCACCGGGGAGCTGTTTTTT CSVFPGEGRVGTGELFF TRBJ2-2 TRBD2 TRBV29-1 once